These 5 T cell receptor beta chains came from one sample sequenced in a study of quantifying T cell responses using KT2 cells (dated by TCRdb to between 2016 and 2019). Describing the broader study: RNA was DNase-treated and reverse transcribed with TCR alpha and beta constant-region primers, mostly using SuperScript III.

Libraries were made using UMI-ligation and nested PCR. TCRdb shows the sequencer as Illumina MiSeq. A single-stranded oligonucleotide carrying the Illumina SP2 sequence and a UMI was ligated to the cDNA 3' end using T4 RNA ligase 1. PCR1 consisted of about 4 cycles (98 degrees C 15 s, 69 degrees C 30 s, 72 degrees C 40 s), and for the beta primer an equimolar mix of RC1.1 and RC1.2 was used to cover TRBC1 and TRBC2. The public reads were reprocessed in TCRdb via fastp at Q25 and MiXCR, keeping in-frame beta chains. Duplicate CDR3 protein sequences are folded into a single record with the most common DNA and genes. The sample table lists around 56,000 distinct CDR3 sequences, roughly an eighth of them with a count of one. The top ten hold 9.4% of the sample. The sequenced sample consisted of PBMCs spiked with cells of the T cell clone KT2. Receptors were obtained from a human donor.

The chain employs TRBV5-1 and TRBJ2-7; 9 bases line up with TRBD2. The germline CDR1 and CDR2 sequences are SGHRS and YFSETQ. The CDR3 consists of 13 residues. Unmatched junction bases numbered 2, after V lost 4 bases and J lost 3 bases. The CDR3 loop is CASSRTSVYEQYF. CDR3 bases: TGCGCCAGCAGCAGGACTAGCGTCTACGAGCAGTACTTC.

This clonotype has a count of ten or more. The chain is built from TRBV20-1 and TRBJ1-2, with 12 bases aligning to TRBD1. The CDR3 has 15 amino acids. V was pared by 0 bases and J by 7 bases, with 6 bases of the junction left unmatched. CDR1 and CDR2 from the germline V gene are DFQATT and SNEGSKA (reference sequence). CDR3 sequence (DNA): TGCAGTGCTAGAGATAGGGGACAGGGGGCAAGTGGCTACACCTTC. This translates into CSARDRGQGASGYTF.

This chain uses TRBV15 with TRBJ1-5; D is unresolved. Per germline, CDR1 LNHNV and CDR2 YYDKDF (reference sequence). V lost 3 bases and J lost 4, with 7 bases in between. The CDR3 spans 13 residues. The CDR3 loop reads CATSRVGNQPQHF. The CDR3 DNA sequence: TGTGCCACCAGCAGGGTGGGGAATCAGCCCCAGCATTTT.

The chain carries TRBV6-6 and TRBJ1-5; 9 bases map to TRBD1. With 5 bases clipped from V and 0 bases from J, the junction kept 5 bases outside the gene matches. Germline loops: CDR1 MNHNY, CDR2 SVGAGI (reference sequence). The CDR3 runs 16 residues. CDR3 sequence (DNA): TGTGCCAGCAGTAAGGGGGACAGGGCTAGCAATCAGCCCCAGCATTTT. Protein product: CASSKGDRASNQPQHF.

In this sample, this clonotype turned up a few times. The V and J genes are TRBV12-3 or TRBV12-4 and TRBJ2-5; D call uncertain. This CDR3 has 11 amino acids. Trimming removed 6 bases from V and 6 bases from J, with 8 bases in between. This CDR3 is CASSQSQTQYF. The CDR3 DNA reads TGTGCCAGCAGCCAAAGCCAGACCCAGTACTTC.